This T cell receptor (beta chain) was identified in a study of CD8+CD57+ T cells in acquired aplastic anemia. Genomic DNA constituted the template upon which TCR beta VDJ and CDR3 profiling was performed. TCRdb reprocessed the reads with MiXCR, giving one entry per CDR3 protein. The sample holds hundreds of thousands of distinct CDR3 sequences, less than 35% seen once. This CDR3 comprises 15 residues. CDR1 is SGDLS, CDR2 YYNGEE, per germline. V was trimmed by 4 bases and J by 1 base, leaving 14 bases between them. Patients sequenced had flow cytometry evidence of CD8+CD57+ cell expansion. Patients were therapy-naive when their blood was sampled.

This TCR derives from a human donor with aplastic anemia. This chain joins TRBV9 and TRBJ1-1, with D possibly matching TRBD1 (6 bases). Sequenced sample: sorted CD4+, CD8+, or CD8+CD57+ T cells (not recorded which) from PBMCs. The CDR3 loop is CASSYGGRGNTEAFF. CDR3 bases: TGTGCCAGCAGCTACGGGGGCAGGGGGAACACTGAAGCTTTCTTT.